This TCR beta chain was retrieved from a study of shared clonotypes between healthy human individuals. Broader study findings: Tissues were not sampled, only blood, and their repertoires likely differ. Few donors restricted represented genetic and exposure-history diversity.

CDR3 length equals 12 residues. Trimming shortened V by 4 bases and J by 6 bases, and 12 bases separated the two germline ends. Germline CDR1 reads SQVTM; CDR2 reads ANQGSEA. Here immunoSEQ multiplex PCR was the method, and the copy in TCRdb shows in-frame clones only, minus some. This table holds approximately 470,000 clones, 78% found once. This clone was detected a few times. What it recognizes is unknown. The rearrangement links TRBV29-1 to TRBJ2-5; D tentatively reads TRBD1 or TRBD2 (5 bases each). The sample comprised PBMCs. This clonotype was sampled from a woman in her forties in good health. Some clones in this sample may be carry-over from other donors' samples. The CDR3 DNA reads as TGCAGCGTTGTTCCCCAGGGACAGACCCAGTACTTC. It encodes CSVVPQGQTQYF.